The 7 T cell receptor beta chains presented below share a single source sample, sequenced in a study of blood T cell repertoires in COVID-19. The protocol was immunoSEQ multiplex PCR, while the TCRdb copy is restricted to in-frame clones and leaves out a portion. The sample yields about 140,000 clones, 65% to 90% seen once. The sequenced sample was peripheral blood. Source of these receptors: a man aged 50 or older with acute or convalescent COVID-19.

The chain links TRBV10-3 to TRBJ2-4, with a possible D match to TRBD2 (5 bases). The CDR3 spans 16 residues. V gave up 3 bases and J gave up 3 bases, with 15 bases separating them. Germline V gene sequence: CDR1 ENHRY, CDR2 SYGVKD. DNA for the CDR3: TGTGCCATCAGTGACACTGCGGACTGGGGCAAAAACATTCAGTACTTC. Translation gives CAISDTADWGKNIQYF.

The CDR3 sequence: CASSFRSGSGTDTQYF. The CDR3 nucleotides are TGTGCCAGCAGCTTTAGGTCGGGGTCTGGCACAGATACGCAGTATTTT. The J gene is TRBJ2-3, the V gene TRBV11-2, with TRBD2 as a possible D gene (5 bases). Trimming cost V 3 bases and J 1 base, with 14 bases left between them. Germline V gene lookup returns CDR1 SGHAT and CDR2 FQNNGV. The CDR3 totals 16 residues.

This chain uses TRBV7-9 with TRBJ2-1; 8 bases line up with TRBD1. V lost 10 bases, J lost 8 bases, and 16 bases stayed unmatched. The CDR3 has 15 residues. Germline CDR1 SEHNR, CDR2 FQNEAQ (reference sequence). CDR3 nucleotides: TGTGCCACCACGCCCGACAGGGGAATATTGGATGAGCAGTTCTTC. As protein: CATTPDRGILDEQFF.

The chain joins TRBV19 to TRBJ2-7, with TRBD1 matching 11 bases. V gave up 4 bases and J gave up 4 bases; unmatched junction bases: 0. This CDR3 is 13 amino acids long. CDR1 LNHDA and CDR2 SQIVND come from the germline V gene (reference sequence). CDR3 amino acids: CASSRDRGYEQYF. In DNA, the CDR3 is TGTGCCAGTAGTAGGGACAGGGGGTACGAGCAGTACTTC. The full variable domain, completed using reference TRBV19 and TRBJ2-7, is DGGITQSPKYLFRKEGQNVTLSCEQNLNHDAMYWYRQDPGQGLRLIYYSQIVNDFQKGDIAEGYSVSREKKESFPLTVTSAQKNPTAFYLCASSRDRGYEQYFGPGTRLTVT.

The V gene is TRBV24-1, the J gene TRBJ1-2; D gene unclear. This CDR3 spans 14 amino acids. Germline CDR1 KGHDR, CDR2 SFDVKD. The V and J ends lost 3 bases and 5 bases respectively, with 12 bases between them. The CDR3 sequence is CATSDARTGYGYTF. CDR3 DNA sequence: TGTGCCACCAGTGATGCCCGGACGGGATATGGCTACACCTTC.

The genes are TRBV4-1 and TRBJ1-5, with D unresolved. With 0 bases removed from V and 5 bases from J, the gap between germline ends came to 11 bases. CDR3 length: 15 amino acids. Germline CDR1 reads MGHRA; CDR2 reads YSYEKL. The CDR3 nucleotides read TGCGCCAGCAGCCAAGAAGGAAAGGAGCATCAGCCCCAGCATTTT. Its protein is CASSQEGKEHQPQHF.

J is TRBJ2-3 and V is TRBV2; TRBD1 is a possible D gene (6 bases). Trimming left V 11 bases short and J 2 bases short, with 11 bases between. CDR3 length: 12 residues. The germline V gene encodes CDR1 SNHLY and CDR2 FYNNEI. The CDR3 sequence is CAGTGITDTQYF. In DNA, the CDR3 is TGTGCCGGCACAGGGATCACAGATACGCAGTATTTT.